The 15 T cell receptor beta chains given below trace back to one sample, sequenced in a study of response to subunit inactivated influenza vaccine. One entry per CDR3 protein, called by TCRdb with MiXCR from the RT-PCR reads. The data show 550,000 to 800,000 distinct CDR3 sequences, with 15% to 17% seen just once and roughly 12% held by the top ten. The sequencing here drew on PBMCs from blood, taken 11 to 12 days after vaccination. The origin of the receptors is a man in his fifties or sixties who received an inactivated influenza vaccine.

The CDR3 DNA reads as TGTAACGGGGACAGGGGGCGGGATACGCAGTATTTT. This codes for CNGDRGRDTQYF. The chain uses TRBV28 and TRBJ2-3; TRBD1 matches at 12 bases. The germline CDR1 and CDR2 sequences are MDHEN and SYDVKM. The CDR3 loop spans 12 amino acids.

The chain carries TRBV7-9 and TRBJ2-3; no reliable D call. The germline V gene has CDR1 SEHNR and CDR2 FQNEAQ (reference sequence). The ends were cut back, 3 bases at V and 8 bases at J, with 15 bases in the middle. The CDR3 extends over 14 amino acids. The CDR3 sequence: CASSFYATSPTQYF. The CDR3 nucleotides read TGTGCCAGCAGCTTTTACGCCACTTCCCCTACGCAGTATTTT. Full variable domain (rest looked up from reference TRBV7-9 and TRBJ2-3): DTGVSQNPRHKITKRGQNVTFRCDPISEHNRLYWYRQTLGQGPEFLTYFQNEAQLEKSRLLSDRFSAERPKGSFSTLEIQRTEQGDSAMYLCASSFYATSPTQYFGPGTRLTVL.

This clonotype was counted a few times. The chain has TRBV5-1 and TRBJ2-7; D remains ambiguous. From germline, CDR1 is SGHRS and CDR2 YFSETQ. The CDR3 spans 14 residues. V gave up 0 bases and J gave up 2 bases, with 9 bases separating them. CDR3 loop: CASSLGRQTYEQYF. The DNA of the CDR3 is TGCGCCAGCAGCTTGGGGCGTCAAACCTACGAGCAGTACTTC.

This clonotype has just a few counts. The J gene is TRBJ1-1, the V gene TRBV29-1; TRBD1 aligns across 10 bases. Germline V gives CDR1 SQVTM, CDR2 ANQGSEA. The CDR3 runs 14 residues. The trim removed 7 bases at V and 6 bases at J, leaving 11 bases unmatched. CDR3: CSALTGGLGAEAFF. The CDR3 coding sequence is TGCAGCGCCTTGACAGGGGGCTTAGGGGCTGAAGCTTTCTTT.

The DNA for the CDR3 is TGTGCCAGCAGTTACTCGACACCGACTAGCGGATACGAGCAGTACTTC. Amino acid sequence: CASSYSTPTSGYEQYF. J is TRBJ2-7 and V is TRBV6-5, with 9 bases matching TRBD2. V gave up 0 bases and J gave up 4 bases; unmatched junction bases: 7. In germline, CDR1 is MNHEY, CDR2 SVGAGI. This CDR3 is built from 16 residues.

This clonotype occurred many times. The chain links TRBV3-1 to TRBJ2-7; TRBD2 agrees at 7 bases. The CDR3 has 14 residues. Per germline, CDR1 LGHDT and CDR2 YNNKEL (reference sequence). The ends lost 5 bases at V and 0 bases at J; junction bases unmatched: 4. CDR3 sequence (DNA): TGTGCCAGCAGCAACCAGCGGGACTCCTACGAGCAGTACTTC. Its translation is CASSNQRDSYEQYF.

V and J are TRBV6-1 and TRBJ2-7, with D possibly being TRBD1 (6 bases). CDR3 size: 15 residues. From germline, CDR1 is MNHNS and CDR2 SASEGT. V lost 1 base to trimming and J lost 5 bases, with 15 bases between them. The CDR3: CASSEDWAGEDEQYF. In DNA, the CDR3 is TGTGCCAGCAGTGAAGATTGGGCAGGGGAAGACGAGCAGTACTTC.

V gene TRBV27 combines with J gene TRBJ1-5, with unresolved D. The CDR3 spans 17 residues. Germline V lookup: CDR1 MNHEY, CDR2 SMNVEV (reference sequence). V was shortened by 1 base and J by 2 bases, with 15 bases between the two germline ends. CDR3 in DNA: TGTGCCAGCAGTTTATTGGGCCCCGAAGAAGGCAATCAGCCCCAGCATTTT. Translating it yields CASSLLGPEEGNQPQHF.

The rearrangement links TRBV20-1 to TRBJ1-1; D not resolved. V gave up 2 bases and J gave up 3 bases, with 10 bases separating them. In germline, CDR1 is DFQATT, CDR2 SNEGSKA (reference sequence). This CDR3 comprises 13 residues. The CDR3 region is CSARPGVHTEAFF. The CDR3 DNA follows: TGCAGTGCTAGACCCGGGGTTCACACTGAAGCTTTCTTT.

This clonotype was observed a handful of times. This chain links TRBV11-2 with TRBJ2-3, with D possibly matching TRBD2 (5 bases). This CDR3 is built from 15 residues. Between the trimmed V and J ends, which lost 5 bases and 5 bases, there was a span of 17 bases. Germline CDR1 is SGHAT and CDR2 is FQNNGV. The CDR3 coding sequence is TGTGCCAGCAGCCCCGGGGTAGGGATTAAAGATACGCAGTATTTT. It encodes CASSPGVGIKDTQYF.

This clonotype was seen only a few times. V usage is TRBV29-1 and J usage is TRBJ2-1; 16 bases line up with TRBD2. Unmatched junction bases numbered 5, after V lost 6 bases and J lost 6 bases. This CDR3 comprises 15 residues. Germline CDR1 is SQVTM and CDR2 is ANQGSEA. The CDR3 DNA sequence: TGCAGCGTCCGGGGACTAGCGGGAGGGGGCAATGAGCAGTTCTTC. This sequence encodes CSVRGLAGGGNEQFF.

The chain joins TRBV28 to TRBJ1-1, with no clear D. CDR1 and CDR2 from the germline V gene are MDHEN and SYDVKM. CDR3 length: 15 residues. Trimming cost V 5 bases and J 2 bases, with 15 bases left between them. CDR3 in DNA: TGTGCCAGCAGTCCCATTGGCGTGGAAAACACTGAAGCTTTCTTT. This sequence encodes CASSPIGVENTEAFF.

In its sample, this clonotype was seen many times. The chain combines TRBV6-2 or TRBV6-3 with TRBJ2-1; TRBD2 matches at 8 bases. Germline loops: CDR1 MNHEY, CDR2 SVGEGT. The CDR3 loop spans 18 amino acids. J gave up 4 bases and V 6 bases, and 17 bases lay outside the gene matches. The CDR3 region has the DNA TGTGCCAGCAGCAATGATGGTACGGGGGGGCGTGCTTACAATGAGCAGTTCTTC. Translating gives CASSNDGTGGRAYNEQFF.

This clonotype was observed many times. The chain is built from TRBV3-1 and TRBJ1-3; D uncertain. The V gene lost 7 bases and the J gene lost 0 bases, with 13 bases spanning the gap. Germline-derived CDR1 and CDR2 are LGHDT and YNNKEL (reference sequence). The CDR3 sequence is 15 residues long. The CDR3 protein is CASTRTLSSGNTIYF. CDR3 bases: TGTGCCAGCACAAGGACCCTCAGCTCTGGAAACACCATATATTTT. The whole variable domain, filled in from reference TRBV3-1 and TRBJ1-3, reads DTAVSQTPKYLVTQMGNDKSIKCEQNLGHDTMYWYKQDSKKFLKIMFSYNNKELIINETVPNRFSPKSPDKAHLNLHINSLELGDSAVYFCASTRTLSSGNTIYFGEGSWLTVV.

V usage is TRBV10-3 and J usage is TRBJ2-3, with D possibly TRBD1 on 7 matching bases. Trimming cost V 5 bases and J 3 bases, with 12 bases left between them. The CDR3 has 14 amino acids. Germline CDR1 and CDR2: ENHRY and SYGVKD. The CDR3 reads CAISPGGTTDTQYF. CDR3 bases: TGTGCCATCAGTCCAGGGGGGACGACAGATACGCAGTATTTT.